The entry below describes one T cell receptor (beta chain). What it recognizes is unknown. The junction and the germline gene differ at one end; a read error may be behind it. This CDR3 contains 11 residues. Germline V gene lookup returns CDR1 MGHDK and CDR2 SYGVNS. This record belongs to a study of cytomegalovirus exposure and HLA in healthy donors. At the level of the study: A later analysis reported the same platform for the 120 validation repertoires and the roughly 700 first-cohort repertoires.

Study-level findings and limits: The study put 150 or so TCR beta chains on its list as cytomegalovirus-associated.

Clones were read by immunoSEQ multiplex PCR, and TCRdb kept only the in-frame ones, dropping some. The sample has 100,000 to 150,000 clones, 80% to 90% seen once. This TCR came from a man younger than 35 in good health and CMV-seropositive. The chain recombines TRBV25-1 with TRBJ1-1; D remains ambiguous. Sequenced input: PBMCs. The CDR3 DNA reads TGTGCCAGCAGCGCGAACGCTGAAGCTTTCTTT. Translated: CASSANAEAFF.